These T cell receptor beta chains were read from a single sample in a study of T-cell reconstitution after alpha-beta-depleted transplantation in children. MiXCR was run by TCRdb on the PCR reads, yielding one entry per CDR3 protein. The data hold approximately 210,000 distinct CDR3 sequences, with 13% to 15% observed a single time. The sample consisted of PBMCs from the stem cell graft donor, taken from the stem cell graft. The receptor source for this set is a human donor who donated a stem cell graft to a child with acute lymphoblastic leukemia. CDR3s include the opening cysteine and the closing phenylalanine or tryptophan. The order of the fields is J gene, clone size, V gene, D gene, CDR3 DNA, CDR3 protein. A D gene is named only where the DNA matches it firmly. Only part of the rows carry a size: once, few, many, or a class if the clone is expanded.

TRBJ2-2,many,TRBV7-8,NA,TGTGCCAGCAGCTCTACACAGAACACCGGGGAGCTGTTTTTT,CASSSTQNTGELFF
TRBJ2-7,NA,TRBV5-1,NA,TGCGCCAGCAGCTTGGTCCCCCCGCCGGCCGAGCAGTACTTC,CASSLVPPPAEQYF
TRBJ2-6,NA,TRBV5-1,TRBD1,TGCGCCAGCGTGTTAGGACAGGGTTTCTCTGGGGCCAACGTCCTGACTTTC,CASVLGQGFSGANVLTF
TRBJ2-5,NA,TRBV5-2,NA,TGTGCCAGGGGCCCCGGGGGGCTCCGATGGACCCAGTACTTC,CARGPGGLRWTQYF
TRBJ2-2,many,TRBV10-2,TRBD1,TGCGCCAGCAGCTCGACAGGGGGCCGGGGCGGGGAGCTGTTTTTT,CASSSTGGRGGELFF
TRBJ1-2,many,TRBV4-2,NA,TGTGCCAGCAGCCAAGTAACTACAGGGACCCTGGGCTATGGCTACACCTTC,CASSQVTTGTLGYGYTF
TRBJ2-7,many,TRBV29-1,TRBD2,TGCAGCGTTGAGCTAGCGGGAATAAGCTCCTACGAGCAGTACTTC,CSVELAGISSYEQYF
TRBJ2-5,many,TRBV20-1,NA,TGCAGTGCCAAAAACGGCAGGGAGACCCAGTACTTC,CSAKNGRETQYF
TRBJ1-2,many,TRBV7-2,NA,TGTGCCAGCATATTGGAGCCCATCGAAGGCTATGGCTACACCTTC,CASILEPIEGYGYTF
TRBJ2-1,NA,TRBV7-6,NA,TGTGCCAGCAGCTTAGCTTCGGGCTTTGAGCAGTTCTTC,CASSLASGFEQFF
TRBJ2-3,many,TRBV12-3/TRBV12-4,NA,TGTGCCAGCAGATTGACCGGGGATACGCAGTATTTT,CASRLTGDTQYF
TRBJ2-3,few,TRBV12-5,NA,TGTGCTAGTGGTTTGATGACTGTAGATACGCAGTATTTT,CASGLMTVDTQYF
TRBJ2-5,NA,TRBV20-1,TRBD1,TGCAGTGCTAGATTCGGACAGGGGTGGCAGACCCAGTACTTC,CSARFGQGWQTQYF
TRBJ2-1,many,TRBV7-9,TRBD2,TGTGCCAGTAGCGGGCGGACCTACAATGAGCAGTTCTTC,CASSGRTYNEQFF
TRBJ2-3,many,TRBV11-3,NA,TGTGCCAGCAGCGGCCGGGACAAAGATACGCAGTATTTT,CASSGRDKDTQYF
TRBJ2-2,NA,TRBV25-1,TRBD2,TGTGCCAGCAGTGGGAGCGGGAGGGCCCCCGGGGAGCTGTTTTTT,CASSGSGRAPGELFF
TRBJ2-5,many,TRBV20-1,NA,TGCAGTGCTAGAGACGGATTGCAAGAGACCCAGTACTTC,CSARDGLQETQYF
TRBJ1-5,many,TRBV6-1,TRBD1,TGTGCCAGCAGAGGCCAGGGGGCGTGGGGCAATCAGCCCCAGCATTTT,CASRGQGAWGNQPQHF
TRBJ2-2,NA,TRBV11-3,NA,TGTGCCAGCAGCAAGATCACCGGGGAGCTGTTTTTT,CASSKITGELFF
TRBJ2-5,many,TRBV20-1,TRBD2,TGCAGTGCTAGAGATTTTGCTAGCGGCCAAGAGACCCAGTACTTC,CSARDFASGQETQYF
TRBJ2-6,many,TRBV6-1,NA,TGTGCCAGTAGCCGGGACTCAAGATACTCTGGGGCCAACGTCCTGACTTTC,CASSRDSRYSGANVLTF
TRBJ2-5,NA,TRBV29-1,NA,TGCAGCGTTGAAGATCAGAGGGTAGGAGAGACCCAGTACTTC,CSVEDQRVGETQYF
TRBJ2-4,many,TRBV20-1,NA,TGCAGTGCTAGAGAGCAGGGTCAGGCCAAAAACATTCAGTACTTC,CSAREQGQAKNIQYF
TRBJ2-7,once,TRBV19,TRBD2,TGTGCCAGTAGTATAAAGAGCGGGAGGCTCTCCTACGAGCAGTACTTC,CASSIKSGRLSYEQYF
TRBJ2-1,few,TRBV24-1,NA,TGTGCCACCCGCCCAGGGGGAGGTCTATACAATGAGCAGTTCTTC,CATRPGGGLYNEQFF